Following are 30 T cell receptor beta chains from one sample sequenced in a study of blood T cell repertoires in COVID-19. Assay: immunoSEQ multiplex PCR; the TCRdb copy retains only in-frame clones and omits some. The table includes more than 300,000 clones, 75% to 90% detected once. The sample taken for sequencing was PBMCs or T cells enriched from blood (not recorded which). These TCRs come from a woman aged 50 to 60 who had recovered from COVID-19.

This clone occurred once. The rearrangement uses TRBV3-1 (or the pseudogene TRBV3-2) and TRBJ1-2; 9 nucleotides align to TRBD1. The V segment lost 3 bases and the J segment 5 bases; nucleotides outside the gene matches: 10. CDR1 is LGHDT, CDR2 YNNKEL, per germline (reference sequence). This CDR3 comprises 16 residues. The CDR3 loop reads CASSQGLDRGVYGYTF. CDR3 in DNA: TGTGCCAGCAGCCAGGGACTCGACAGGGGGGTGTATGGCTACACCTTC.

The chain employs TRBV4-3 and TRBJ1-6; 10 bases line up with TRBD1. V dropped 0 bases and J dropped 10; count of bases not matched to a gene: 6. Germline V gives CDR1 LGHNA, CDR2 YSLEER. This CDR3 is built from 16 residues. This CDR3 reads CASSQDVTGGASPLHF. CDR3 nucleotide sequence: TGCGCCAGCAGCCAAGACGTGACAGGGGGCGCCTCACCCCTCCACTTT.

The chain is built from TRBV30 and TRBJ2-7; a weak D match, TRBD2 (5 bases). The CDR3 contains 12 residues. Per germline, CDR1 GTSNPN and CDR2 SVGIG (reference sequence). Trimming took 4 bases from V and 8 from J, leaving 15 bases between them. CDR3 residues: CAWTGNSEKQYF. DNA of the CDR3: TGTGCCTGGACCGGGAACTCGGAGAAGCAGTACTTC.

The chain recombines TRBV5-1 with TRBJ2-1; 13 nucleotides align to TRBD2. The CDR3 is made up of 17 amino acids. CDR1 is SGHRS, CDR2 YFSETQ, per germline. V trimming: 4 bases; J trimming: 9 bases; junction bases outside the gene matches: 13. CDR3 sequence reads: CASSPGLAGVDRAEQFF. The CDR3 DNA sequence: TGCGCCAGCAGCCCTGGACTAGCGGGAGTAGATAGAGCTGAGCAGTTCTTC.

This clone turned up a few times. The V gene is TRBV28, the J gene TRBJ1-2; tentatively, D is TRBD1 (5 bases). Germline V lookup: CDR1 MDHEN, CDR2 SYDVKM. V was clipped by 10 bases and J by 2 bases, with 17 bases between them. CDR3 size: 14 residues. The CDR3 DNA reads TGTGCCACCAAAACTTCAGGGCTCAACTATGGCTACACCTTC. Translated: CATKTSGLNYGYTF.

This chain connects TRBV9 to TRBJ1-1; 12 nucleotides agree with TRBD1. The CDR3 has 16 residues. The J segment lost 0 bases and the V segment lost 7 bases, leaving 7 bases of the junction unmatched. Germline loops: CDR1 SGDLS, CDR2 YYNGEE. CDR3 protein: CASGGQGAYLNTEAFF. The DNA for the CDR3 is TGTGCCAGCGGGGGACAGGGGGCTTACTTGAACACTGAAGCTTTCTTT.

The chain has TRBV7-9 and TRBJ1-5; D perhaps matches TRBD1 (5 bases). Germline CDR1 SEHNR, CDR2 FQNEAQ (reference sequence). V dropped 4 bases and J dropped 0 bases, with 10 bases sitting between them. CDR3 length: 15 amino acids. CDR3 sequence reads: CASSSTEYSNQPQHF. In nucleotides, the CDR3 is TGTGCCAGCAGCTCGACAGAATATAGCAATCAGCCCCAGCATTTT. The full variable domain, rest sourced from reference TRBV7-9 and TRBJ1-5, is DTGVSQNPRHKITKRGQNVTFRCDPISEHNRLYWYRQTLGQGPEFLTYFQNEAQLEKSRLLSDRFSAERPKGSFSTLEIQRTEQGDSAMYLCASSSTEYSNQPQHFGDGTRLSIL.

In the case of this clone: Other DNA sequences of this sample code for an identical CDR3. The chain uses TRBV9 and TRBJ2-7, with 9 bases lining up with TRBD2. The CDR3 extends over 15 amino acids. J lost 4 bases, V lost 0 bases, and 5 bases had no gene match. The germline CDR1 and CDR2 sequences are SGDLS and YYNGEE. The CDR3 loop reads CASSVAAGGPYEQYF. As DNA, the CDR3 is TGTGCCAGCAGCGTAGCGGCGGGAGGGCCGTACGAGCAGTACTTC.

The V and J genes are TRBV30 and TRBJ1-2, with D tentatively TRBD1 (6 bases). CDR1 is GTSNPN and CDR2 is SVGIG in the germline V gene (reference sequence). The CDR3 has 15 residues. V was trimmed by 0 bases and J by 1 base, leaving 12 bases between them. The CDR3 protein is CAWSVNRGHNYGYTF. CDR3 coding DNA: TGTGCCTGGAGTGTCAACCGGGGACATAACTATGGCTACACCTTC.

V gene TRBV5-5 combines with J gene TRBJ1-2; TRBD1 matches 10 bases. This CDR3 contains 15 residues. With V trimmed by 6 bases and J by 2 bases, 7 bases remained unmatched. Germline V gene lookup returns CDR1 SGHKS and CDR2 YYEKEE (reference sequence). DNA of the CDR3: TGTGCCAGCAACACCGGACAGGGGGTGAACTATGGCTACACCTTC. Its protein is CASNTGQGVNYGYTF. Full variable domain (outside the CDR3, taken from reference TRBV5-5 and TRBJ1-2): DAGVTQSPTHLIKTRGQQVTLRCSPISGHKSVSWYQQVLGQGPQFIFQYYEKEERGRGNFPDRFSARQFPNYSSELNVNALLLGDSALYLCASNTGQGVNYGYTFGSGTRLTVV.

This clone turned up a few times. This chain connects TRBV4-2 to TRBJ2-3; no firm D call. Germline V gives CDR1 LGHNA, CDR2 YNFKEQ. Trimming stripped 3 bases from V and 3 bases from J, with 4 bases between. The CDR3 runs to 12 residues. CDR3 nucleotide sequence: TGTGCCAGCAGCCACGCGACAGATACGCAGTATTTT. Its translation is CASSHATDTQYF.

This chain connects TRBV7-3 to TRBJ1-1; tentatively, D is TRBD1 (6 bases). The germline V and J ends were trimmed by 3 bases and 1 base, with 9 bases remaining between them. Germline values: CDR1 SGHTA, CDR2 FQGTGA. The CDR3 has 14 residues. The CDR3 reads CASSLHRANTEAFF. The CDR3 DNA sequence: TGTGCCAGCAGCTTGCACAGGGCGAACACTGAAGCTTTCTTT.

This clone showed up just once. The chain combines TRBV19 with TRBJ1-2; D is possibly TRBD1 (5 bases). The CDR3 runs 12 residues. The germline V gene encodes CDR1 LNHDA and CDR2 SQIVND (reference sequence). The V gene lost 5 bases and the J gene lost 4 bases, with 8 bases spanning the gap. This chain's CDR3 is CASSGAGYGYTF. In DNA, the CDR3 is TGTGCCAGTAGTGGGGCTGGCTATGGCTACACCTTC.

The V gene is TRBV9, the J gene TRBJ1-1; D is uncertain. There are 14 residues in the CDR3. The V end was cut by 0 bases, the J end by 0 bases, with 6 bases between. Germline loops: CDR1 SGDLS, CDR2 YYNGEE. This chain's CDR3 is CASSVGQLNTEAFF. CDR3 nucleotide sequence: TGTGCCAGCAGCGTAGGACAATTGAACACTGAAGCTTTCTTT.

CDR3 residues: CASSRDRGQETQYF. The CDR3 DNA reads as TGTGCCAGCAGCCGGGACAGGGGGCAAGAGACCCAGTACTTC. V is TRBV6-5 and J is TRBJ2-5, with 11 bases lining up with TRBD1. J lost 2 bases, V lost 6 bases, and 2 bases had no gene match. CDR3 length: 14 amino acids. CDR1 is MNHEY and CDR2 is SVGAGI in the germline V gene.

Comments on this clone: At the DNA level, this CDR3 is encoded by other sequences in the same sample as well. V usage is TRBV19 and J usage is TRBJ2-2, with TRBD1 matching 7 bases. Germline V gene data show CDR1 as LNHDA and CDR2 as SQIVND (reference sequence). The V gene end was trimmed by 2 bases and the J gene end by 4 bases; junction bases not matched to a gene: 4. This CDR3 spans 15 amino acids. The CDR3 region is CASSIRSGGTGELFF. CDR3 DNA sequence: TGTGCCAGTAGTATAAGGTCAGGGGGCACCGGGGAGCTGTTTTTT. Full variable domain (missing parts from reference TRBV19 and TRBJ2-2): DGGITQSPKYLFRKEGQNVTLSCEQNLNHDAMYWYRQDPGQGLRLIYYSQIVNDFQKGDIAEGYSVSREKKESFPLTVTSAQKNPTAFYLCASSIRSGGTGELFFGEGSRLTVL.

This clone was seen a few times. The CDR3 here is CAISDTRDSYNEQFF. For the CDR3, the DNA is TGTGCCATCAGTGACACACGTGACTCCTACAATGAGCAGTTCTTC. The V call is TRBV10-3, the J call TRBJ2-1, with unresolved D. The CDR3 covers 15 residues. Between the trimmed V and J ends, which lost 3 bases and 0 bases, there was a span of 9 bases. The germline V gene has CDR1 ENHRY and CDR2 SYGVKD.

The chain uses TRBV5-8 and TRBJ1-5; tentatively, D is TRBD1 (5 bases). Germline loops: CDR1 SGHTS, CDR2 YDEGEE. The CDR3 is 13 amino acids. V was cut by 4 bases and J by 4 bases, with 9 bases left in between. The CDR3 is CASSLDRNQPQHF. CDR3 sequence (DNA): TGTGCCAGCAGCCTAGACAGAAATCAGCCCCAGCATTTT.

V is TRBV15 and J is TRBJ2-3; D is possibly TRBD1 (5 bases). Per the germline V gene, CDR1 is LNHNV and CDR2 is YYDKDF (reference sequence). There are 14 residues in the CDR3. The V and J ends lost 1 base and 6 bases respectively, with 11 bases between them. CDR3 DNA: TGTGCCACCAGCAGAGTAGGGGCAGTCGATACGCAGTATTTT. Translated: CATSRVGAVDTQYF.

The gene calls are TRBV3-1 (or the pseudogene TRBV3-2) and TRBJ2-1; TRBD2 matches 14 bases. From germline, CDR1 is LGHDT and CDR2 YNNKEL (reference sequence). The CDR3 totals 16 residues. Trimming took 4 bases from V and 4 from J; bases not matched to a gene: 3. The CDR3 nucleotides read TGTGCCAGCAGCCCCGGGACTAGCGGGGGATACAATGAGCAGTTCTTC. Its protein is CASSPGTSGGYNEQFF.

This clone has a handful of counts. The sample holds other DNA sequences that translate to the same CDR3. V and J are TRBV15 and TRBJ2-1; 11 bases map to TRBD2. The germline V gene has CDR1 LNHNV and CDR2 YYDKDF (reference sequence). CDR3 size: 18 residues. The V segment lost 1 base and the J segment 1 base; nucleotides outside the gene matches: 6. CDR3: CATSRALAGAGSYNEQFF. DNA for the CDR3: TGTGCCACCAGCAGAGCACTAGCGGGAGCGGGATCCTACAATGAGCAGTTCTTC. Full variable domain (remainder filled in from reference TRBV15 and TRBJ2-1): DAMVIQNPRYQVTQFGKPVTLSCSQTLNHNVMYWYQQKSSQAPKLLFHYYDKDFNNEADTPDNFQSRRPNTSFCFLDIRSPGLGDTAMYLCATSRALAGAGSYNEQFFGPGTRLTVL.

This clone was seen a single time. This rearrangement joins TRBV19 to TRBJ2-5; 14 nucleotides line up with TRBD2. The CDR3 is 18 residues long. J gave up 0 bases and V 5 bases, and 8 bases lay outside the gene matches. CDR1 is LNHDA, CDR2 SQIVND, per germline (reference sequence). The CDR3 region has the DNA TGTGCCAGTAGTTCCGGGACTAGCGGGGGCTTTTACCAAGAGACCCAGTACTTC. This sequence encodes CASSSGTSGGFYQETQYF.

Here the CDR3 reads CASSPDRPLSSYNSPLHF. The CDR3 DNA reads as TGTGCCAGCAGTCCGGACAGGCCACTGAGCTCCTATAATTCACCCCTCCACTTT. This chain joins TRBV25-1 and TRBJ1-6, with 7 bases aligning to TRBD1. Germline assignment: CDR1 MGHDK and CDR2 SYGVNS. CDR3 length equals 18 residues. With V trimmed by 5 bases and J by 0 bases, 10 bases remained unmatched.

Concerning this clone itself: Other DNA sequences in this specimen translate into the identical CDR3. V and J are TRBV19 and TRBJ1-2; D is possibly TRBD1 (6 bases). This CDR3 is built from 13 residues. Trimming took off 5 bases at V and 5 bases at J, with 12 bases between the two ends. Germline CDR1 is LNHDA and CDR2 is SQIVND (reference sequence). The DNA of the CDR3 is TGTGCCAGTAGTCCGACAGGCCCTTATGGCTACACCTTC. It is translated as CASSPTGPYGYTF. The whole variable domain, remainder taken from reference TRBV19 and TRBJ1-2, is DGGITQSPKYLFRKEGQNVTLSCEQNLNHDAMYWYRQDPGQGLRLIYYSQIVNDFQKGDIAEGYSVSREKKESFPLTVTSAQKNPTAFYLCASSPTGPYGYTFGSGTRLTVV.

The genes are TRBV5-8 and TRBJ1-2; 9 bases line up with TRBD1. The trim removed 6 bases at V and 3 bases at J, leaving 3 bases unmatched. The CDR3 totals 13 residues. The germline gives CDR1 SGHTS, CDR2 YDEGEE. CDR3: CASIQGAHYGYTF. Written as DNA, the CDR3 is TGTGCCAGCATACAGGGGGCACACTATGGCTACACCTTC.

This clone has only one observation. This CDR3 reads CASSLSLGGSTEKLFF. The CDR3 DNA reads as TGTGCCAGCAGCCTTTCTCTGGGGGGTTCAACTGAAAAACTGTTTTTT. The chain has TRBV4-2 and TRBJ1-4, with D perhaps matching TRBD1 (5 bases). V gave up 4 bases and J gave up 7 bases, with 19 bases separating them. CDR3 length: 16 amino acids. Germline V gene sequence: CDR1 LGHNA, CDR2 YNFKEQ.

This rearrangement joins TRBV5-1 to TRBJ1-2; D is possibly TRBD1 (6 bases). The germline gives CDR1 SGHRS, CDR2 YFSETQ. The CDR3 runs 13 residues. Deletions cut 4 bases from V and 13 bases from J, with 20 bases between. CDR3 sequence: CASSDIGGETGTF. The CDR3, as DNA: TGCGCCAGCAGCGATATAGGGGGGGAAACCGGCACCTTC.

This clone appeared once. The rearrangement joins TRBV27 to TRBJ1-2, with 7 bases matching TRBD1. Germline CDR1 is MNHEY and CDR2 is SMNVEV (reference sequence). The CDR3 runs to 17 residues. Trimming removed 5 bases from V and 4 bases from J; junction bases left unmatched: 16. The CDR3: CASSLTYQQGKLYGYTF. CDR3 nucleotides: TGTGCCAGCAGTCTCACATACCAACAGGGGAAGCTCTATGGCTACACCTTC.

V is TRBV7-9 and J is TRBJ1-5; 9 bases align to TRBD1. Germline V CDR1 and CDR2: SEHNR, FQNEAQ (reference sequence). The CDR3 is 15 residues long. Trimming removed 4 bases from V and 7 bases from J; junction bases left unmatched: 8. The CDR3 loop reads CASSSTGQGFQPQHF. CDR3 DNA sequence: TGTGCCAGCAGCTCCACAGGACAGGGGTTCCAGCCCCAGCATTTT.

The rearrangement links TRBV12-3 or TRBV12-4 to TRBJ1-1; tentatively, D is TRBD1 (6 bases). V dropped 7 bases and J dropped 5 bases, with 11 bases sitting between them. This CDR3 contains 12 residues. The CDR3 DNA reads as TGTGCCAGCACCCTCAGGGGAACTGAAGCTTTCTTT. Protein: CASTLRGTEAFF.